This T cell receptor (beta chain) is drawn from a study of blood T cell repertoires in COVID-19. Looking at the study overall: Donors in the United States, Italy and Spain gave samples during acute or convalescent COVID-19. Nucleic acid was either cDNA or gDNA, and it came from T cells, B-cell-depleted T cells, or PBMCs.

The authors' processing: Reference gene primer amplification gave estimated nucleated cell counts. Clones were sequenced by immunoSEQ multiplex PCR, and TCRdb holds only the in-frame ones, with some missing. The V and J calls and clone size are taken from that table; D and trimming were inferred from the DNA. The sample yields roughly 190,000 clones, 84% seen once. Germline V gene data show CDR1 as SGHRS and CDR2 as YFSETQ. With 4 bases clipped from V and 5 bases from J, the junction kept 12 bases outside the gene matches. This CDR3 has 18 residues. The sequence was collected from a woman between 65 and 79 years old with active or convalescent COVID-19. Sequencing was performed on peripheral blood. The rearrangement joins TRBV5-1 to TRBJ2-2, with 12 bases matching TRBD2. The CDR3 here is CASSGSTSGRGRTGELFF. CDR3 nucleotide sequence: TGCGCCAGCAGCGGTTCGACTAGCGGGAGAGGGAGGACCGGGGAGCTGTTTTTT.